This T cell receptor beta chain appears in the sequencing data of a study of blood T cell repertoires in COVID-19. Germline trimming cut 3 bases from V and 6 bases from J; bases unmatched to any gene: 8. The CDR3 is 15 amino acids. CDR1 and CDR2 from the germline V gene are MGHRA and YSYEKL. Authors' data handling: How many nucleated cells were present was estimated from reference gene primer amplification. Sequencing used immunoSEQ multiplex PCR; TCRdb keeps in-frame clones, though not all of them. V and J calls plus clone size are reproduced from that table; the DNA served to infer D and trimming. The repertoire consists of 200,000 to 250,000 clones, with 87% occurring once and the leading ten covering about 12%.

Specimen: peripheral blood. The source of this sequence is a woman aged 18-30 years who had recovered from COVID-19. The chain uses TRBV4-1 and TRBJ2-7; 10 bases line up with TRBD2. This chain's CDR3 is CASSQTRTSGIEQYF. The CDR3 bases are TGCGCCAGCAGCCAGACGCGGACTAGCGGTATCGAGCAGTACTTC.